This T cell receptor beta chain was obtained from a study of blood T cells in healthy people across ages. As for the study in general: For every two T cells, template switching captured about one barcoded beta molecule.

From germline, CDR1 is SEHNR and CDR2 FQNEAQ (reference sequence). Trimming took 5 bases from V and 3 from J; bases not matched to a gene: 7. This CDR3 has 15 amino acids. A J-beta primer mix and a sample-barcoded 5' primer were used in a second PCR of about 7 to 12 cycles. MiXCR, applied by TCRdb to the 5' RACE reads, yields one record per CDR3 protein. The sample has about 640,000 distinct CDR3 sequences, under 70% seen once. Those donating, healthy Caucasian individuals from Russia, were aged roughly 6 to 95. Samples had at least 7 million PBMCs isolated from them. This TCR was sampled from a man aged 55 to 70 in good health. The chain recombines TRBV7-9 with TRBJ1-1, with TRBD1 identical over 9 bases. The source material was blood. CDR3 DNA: TGTGCCAGCAGCCCAACAACAGGGGGCCACACTGAAGCTTTCTTT. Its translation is CASSPTTGGHTEAFF.